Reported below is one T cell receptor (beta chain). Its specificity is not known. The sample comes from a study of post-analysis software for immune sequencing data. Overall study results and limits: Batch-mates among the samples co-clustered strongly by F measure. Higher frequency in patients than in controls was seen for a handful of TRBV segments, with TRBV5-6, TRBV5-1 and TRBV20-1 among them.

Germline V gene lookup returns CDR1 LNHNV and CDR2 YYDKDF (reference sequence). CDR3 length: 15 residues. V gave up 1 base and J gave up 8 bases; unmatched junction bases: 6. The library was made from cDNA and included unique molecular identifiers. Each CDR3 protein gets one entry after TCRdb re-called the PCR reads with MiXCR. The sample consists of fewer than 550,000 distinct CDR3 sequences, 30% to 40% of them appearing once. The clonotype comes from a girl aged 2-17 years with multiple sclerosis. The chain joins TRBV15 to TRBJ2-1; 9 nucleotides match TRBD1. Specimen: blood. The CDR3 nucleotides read TGTGCCACCAGCAGAGGGACAGGGGTTTTCGATGAGCAGTTCTTC. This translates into CATSRGTGVFDEQFF. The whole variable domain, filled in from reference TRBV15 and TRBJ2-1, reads DAMVIQNPRYQVTQFGKPVTLSCSQTLNHNVMYWYQQKSSQAPKLLFHYYDKDFNNEADTPDNFQSRRPNTSFCFLDIRSPGLGDTAMYLCATSRGTGVFDEQFFGPGTRLTVL.